This entry concerns a single TCR beta chain. The antigen is undetermined. The CDR3 contains 18 residues. With 4 bases clipped from V and 2 bases from J, the junction kept 15 bases outside the gene matches. Looked up from germline, CDR1 is SGHRS and CDR2 is YFSETQ. The data belong to a study of cytomegalovirus exposure and HLA in healthy donors. General study findings and limits: Specificity of a few CMV-associated chains for CMV antigens was verified in vitro. Researchers catalogued 150 or so TCR beta chains as cytomegalovirus-associated. Cytomegalovirus status, reportedly, was diagnosed with high specificity and sensitivity by the classifier.

Libraries were prepared by immunoSEQ multiplex PCR; TCRdb keeps only in-frame clonotypes and omits some of them. The repertoire holds under 300,000 clones, with almost 90% as singletons. Sequenced input: PBMCs. The rearrangement links TRBV5-1 to TRBJ2-7; 10 bases agree with TRBD2. This clonotype was sampled from a woman aged 18 to 35 in good health and CMV-seronegative. CDR3 loop: CASSPFTSSGGATYEQYV. The CDR3 DNA is TGCGCCAGCAGCCCTTTCACCTCTAGCGGGGGTGCGACCTACGAGCAGTACGTC.